The source of this TCR beta chain is a study of response to subunit inactivated influenza vaccine. Concerning this clonotype itself: Its matching antigen is unknown.

MiXCR was run by TCRdb on the RT-PCR reads, yielding one entry per CDR3 protein. The data contain about 500,000 distinct CDR3 sequences, 15% to 20% of them singletons. Unmatched junction bases numbered 9, after V lost 7 bases and J lost 6 bases. This CDR3 spans 13 amino acids. Germline values: CDR1 SQVTM, CDR2 ANQGSEA. Study observations and caveats: It was suggested by the authors that few new T cells are recruited by each seasonal influenza vaccination.

This sample comprised CD4+ T cells sorted from PBMCs, obtained less than 30 months after vaccination. This sequence was found in a man aged 50 to 69 who received an inactivated influenza vaccine. The chain couples TRBV29-1 to TRBJ2-1, with 7 positions matching TRBD1. CDR3 loop: CSGRQGGSNEQFF. For the CDR3, the DNA is TGCAGCGGCCGACAGGGTGGGAGCAATGAGCAGTTCTTC.